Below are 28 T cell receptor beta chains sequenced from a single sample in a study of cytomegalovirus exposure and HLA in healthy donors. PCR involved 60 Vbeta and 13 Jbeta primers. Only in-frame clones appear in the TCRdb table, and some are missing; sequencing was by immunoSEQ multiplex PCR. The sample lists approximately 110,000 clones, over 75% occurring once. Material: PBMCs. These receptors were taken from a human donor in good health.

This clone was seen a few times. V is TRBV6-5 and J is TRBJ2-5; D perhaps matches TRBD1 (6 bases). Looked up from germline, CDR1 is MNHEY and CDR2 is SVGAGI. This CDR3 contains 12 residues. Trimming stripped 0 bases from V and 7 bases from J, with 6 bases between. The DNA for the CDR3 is TGTGCCAGCAGTTACTCAGGGGGGACCCAGTACTTC. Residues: CASSYSGGTQYF.

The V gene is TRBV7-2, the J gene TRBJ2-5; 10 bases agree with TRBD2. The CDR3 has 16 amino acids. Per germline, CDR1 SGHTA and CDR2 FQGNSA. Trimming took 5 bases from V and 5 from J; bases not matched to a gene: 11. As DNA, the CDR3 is TGTGCCAGCAGCCCAGGGGGAGCGGGAGGGTGGGAGACCCAGTACTTC. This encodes CASSPGGAGGWETQYF.

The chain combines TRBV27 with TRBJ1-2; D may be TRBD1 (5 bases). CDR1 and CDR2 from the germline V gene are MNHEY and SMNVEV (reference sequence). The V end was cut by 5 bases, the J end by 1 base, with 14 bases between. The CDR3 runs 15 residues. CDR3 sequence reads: CASSLGAGHNYGYTF. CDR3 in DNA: TGTGCCAGCAGTCTAGGGGCAGGGCATAACTATGGCTACACCTTC.

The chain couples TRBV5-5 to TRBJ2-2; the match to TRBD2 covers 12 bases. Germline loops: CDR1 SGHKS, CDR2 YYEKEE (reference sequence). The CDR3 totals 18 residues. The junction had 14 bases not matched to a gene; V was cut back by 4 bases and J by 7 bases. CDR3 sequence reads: CASSLASPGLAGIGELFF. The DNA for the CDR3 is TGTGCCAGCAGCCTGGCATCGCCGGGACTAGCGGGTATCGGGGAGCTGTTTTTT.

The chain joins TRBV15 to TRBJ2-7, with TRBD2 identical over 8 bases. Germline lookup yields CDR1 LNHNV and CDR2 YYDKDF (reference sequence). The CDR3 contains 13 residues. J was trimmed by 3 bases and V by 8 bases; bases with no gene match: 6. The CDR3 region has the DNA TGTGCCACCTCAGGTGCGGGGGGCTACGAGCAGTACTTC. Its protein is CATSGAGGYEQYF. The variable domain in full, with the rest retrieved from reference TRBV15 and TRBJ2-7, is DAMVIQNPRYQVTQFGKPVTLSCSQTLNHNVMYWYQQKSSQAPKLLFHYYDKDFNNEADTPDNFQSRRPNTSFCFLDIRSPGLGDTAMYLCATSGAGGYEQYFGPGTRLTVT.

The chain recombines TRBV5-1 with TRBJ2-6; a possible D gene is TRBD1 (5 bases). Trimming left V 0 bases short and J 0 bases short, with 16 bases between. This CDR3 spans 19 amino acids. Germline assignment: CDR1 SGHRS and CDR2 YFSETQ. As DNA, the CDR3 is TGCGCCAGCAGCTTGGACCCAGGGCTCCCCCACTCTGGGGCCAACGTCCTGACTTTC. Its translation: CASSLDPGLPHSGANVLTF.

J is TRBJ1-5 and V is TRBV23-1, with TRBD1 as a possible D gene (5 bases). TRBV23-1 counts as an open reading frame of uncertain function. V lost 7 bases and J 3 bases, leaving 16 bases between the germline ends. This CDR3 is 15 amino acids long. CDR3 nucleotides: TGCGCCAGCAATACAGGCGGCGTAGACAATCAGCCCCAGCATTTT. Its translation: CASNTGGVDNQPQHF.

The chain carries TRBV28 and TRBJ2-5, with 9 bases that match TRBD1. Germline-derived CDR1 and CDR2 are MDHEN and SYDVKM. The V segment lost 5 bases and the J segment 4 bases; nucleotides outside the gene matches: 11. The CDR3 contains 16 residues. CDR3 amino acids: CASSTPGQGLRETQYF. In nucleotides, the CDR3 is TGTGCCAGCAGTACACCGGGACAGGGATTGAGAGAGACCCAGTACTTC.

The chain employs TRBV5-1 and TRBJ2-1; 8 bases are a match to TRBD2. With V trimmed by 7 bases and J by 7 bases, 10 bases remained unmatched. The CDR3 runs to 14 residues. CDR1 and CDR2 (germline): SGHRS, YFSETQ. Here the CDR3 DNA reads TGCGCCAGCCTCTCCGGGACTAGTCTTAATGAGCAGTTCTTC. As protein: CASLSGTSLNEQFF.

CDR3 region: CSVEDNRGGNTIYF. The DNA for the CDR3 is TGCAGCGTTGAAGATAACAGGGGTGGAAACACCATATATTTT. This sequence joins TRBV29-1 and TRBJ1-3, with 7 bases lining up with TRBD1. Germline V lookup: CDR1 SQVTM, CDR2 ANQGSEA. V lost 0 bases, J lost 3 bases, and 2 bases stayed unmatched. The CDR3 sequence is 14 residues long.

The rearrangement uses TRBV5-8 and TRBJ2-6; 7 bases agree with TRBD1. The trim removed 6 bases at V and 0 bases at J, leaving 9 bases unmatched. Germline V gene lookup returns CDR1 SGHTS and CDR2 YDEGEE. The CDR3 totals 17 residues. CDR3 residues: CASNRGEVLSGANVLTF. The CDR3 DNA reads TGTGCCAGCAACAGGGGAGAGGTTCTCTCTGGGGCCAACGTCCTGACTTTC. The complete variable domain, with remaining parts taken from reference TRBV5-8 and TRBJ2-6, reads EAGVTQSPTHLIKTRGQQATLRCSPISGHTSVYWYQQALGLGLQFLLWYDEGEERNRGNFPPRFSGRQFPNYSSELNVNALELEDSALYLCASNRGEVLSGANVLTFGAGSRLTVL.

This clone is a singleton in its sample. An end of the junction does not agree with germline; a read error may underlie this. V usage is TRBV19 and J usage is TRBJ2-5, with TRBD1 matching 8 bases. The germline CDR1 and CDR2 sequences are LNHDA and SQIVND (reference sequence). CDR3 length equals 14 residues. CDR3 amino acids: CASMDRARQETQYF. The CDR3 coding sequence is TGTGCCAGTATGGACAGGGCACGCCAAGAGACCCAATACTTC.

CDR3 sequence (DNA): TGCGCCAGCAGCTTGGACAGGGGGCGTTCCGGGGAGCTGTTTTTT. Amino acids: CASSLDRGRSGELFF. J is TRBJ2-2 and V is TRBV5-1, with 9 bases aligning to TRBD1. The V gene end was trimmed by 0 bases and the J gene end by 6 bases; junction bases not matched to a gene: 3. The germline V gene encodes CDR1 SGHRS and CDR2 YFSETQ. The CDR3 sequence is 15 residues long.

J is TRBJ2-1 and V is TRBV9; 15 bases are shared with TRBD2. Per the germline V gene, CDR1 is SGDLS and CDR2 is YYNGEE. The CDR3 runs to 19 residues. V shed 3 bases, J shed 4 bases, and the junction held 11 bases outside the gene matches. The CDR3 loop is CASSDPGLAGGTFYNEQFF. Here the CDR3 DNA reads TGTGCCAGCAGCGACCCGGGACTAGCGGGGGGAACCTTTTACAATGAGCAGTTCTTC.

CDR3 in amino acids: CARIQGDLSGNTIYF. CDR3 bases: TGTGCCAGGATACAGGGGGACCTCTCTGGAAACACCATATATTTT. This chain joins TRBV6-4 and TRBJ1-3, with 8 bases aligning to TRBD1. Germline CDR1 reads MRHNA; CDR2 reads SNTAGT. The CDR3 runs to 15 residues. After removal of 9 bases from V and 0 bases from J, the junction contained 7 bases not matched to a gene.

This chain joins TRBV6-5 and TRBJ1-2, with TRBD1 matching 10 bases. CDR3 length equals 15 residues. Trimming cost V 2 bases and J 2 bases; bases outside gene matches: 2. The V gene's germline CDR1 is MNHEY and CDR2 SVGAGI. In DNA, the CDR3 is TGTGCCAGCAGTTACGGACAGGGGGTCAACTATGGCTACACCTTC. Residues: CASSYGQGVNYGYTF.

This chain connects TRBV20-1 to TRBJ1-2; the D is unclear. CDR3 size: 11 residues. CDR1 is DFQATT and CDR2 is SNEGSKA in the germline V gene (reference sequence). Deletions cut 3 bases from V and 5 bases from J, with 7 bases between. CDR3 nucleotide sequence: TGCAGTGCTAGCGGAGCGTATGGCTACACCTTC. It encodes CSASGAYGYTF.

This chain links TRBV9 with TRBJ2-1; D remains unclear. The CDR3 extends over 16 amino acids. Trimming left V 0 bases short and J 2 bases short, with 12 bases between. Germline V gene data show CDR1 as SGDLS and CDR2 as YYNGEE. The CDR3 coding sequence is TGTGCCAGCAGCGTAGGACTGGCGGCAACCTACAATGAGCAGTTCTTC. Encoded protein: CASSVGLAATYNEQFF.

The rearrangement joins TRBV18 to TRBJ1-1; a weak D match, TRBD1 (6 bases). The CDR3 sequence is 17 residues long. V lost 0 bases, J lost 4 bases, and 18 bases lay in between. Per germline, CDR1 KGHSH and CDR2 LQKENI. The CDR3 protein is CASSPPGFTGSPTEAFF. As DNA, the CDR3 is TGTGCCAGCTCACCACCGGGTTTTACAGGGAGTCCCACTGAAGCTTTCTTT.

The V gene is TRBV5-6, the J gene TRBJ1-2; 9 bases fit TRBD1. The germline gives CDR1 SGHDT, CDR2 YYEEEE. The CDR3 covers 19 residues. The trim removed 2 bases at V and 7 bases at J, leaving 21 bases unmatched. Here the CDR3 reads CASSFSLRQGVPTLGGYTF. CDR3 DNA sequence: TGTGCCAGCAGCTTTTCGTTGAGACAGGGGGTCCCCACGTTAGGTGGCTACACCTTC.

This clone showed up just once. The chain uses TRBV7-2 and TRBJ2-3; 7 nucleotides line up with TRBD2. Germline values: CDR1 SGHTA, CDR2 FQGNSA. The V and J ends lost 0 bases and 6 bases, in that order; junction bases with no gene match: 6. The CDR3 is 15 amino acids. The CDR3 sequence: CASSLAGGPGDTQYF. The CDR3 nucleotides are TGTGCCAGCAGCTTAGCGGGAGGGCCGGGGGATACGCAGTATTTT. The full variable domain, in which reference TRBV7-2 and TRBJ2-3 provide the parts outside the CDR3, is GAGVSQSPSNKVTEKGKDVELRCDPISGHTALYWYRQSLGQGLEFLIYFQGNSAPDKSGLPSDRFSAERTGGSVSTLTIQRTQQEDSAVYLCASSLAGGPGDTQYFGPGTRLTVL.

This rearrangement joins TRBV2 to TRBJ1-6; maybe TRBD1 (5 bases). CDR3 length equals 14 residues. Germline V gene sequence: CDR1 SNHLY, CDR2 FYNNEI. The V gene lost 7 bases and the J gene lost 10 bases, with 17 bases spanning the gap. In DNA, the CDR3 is TGTGCCAGCACCTCCCCAGGGTACGGATCACCCCTCCACTTT. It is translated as CASTSPGYGSPLHF.

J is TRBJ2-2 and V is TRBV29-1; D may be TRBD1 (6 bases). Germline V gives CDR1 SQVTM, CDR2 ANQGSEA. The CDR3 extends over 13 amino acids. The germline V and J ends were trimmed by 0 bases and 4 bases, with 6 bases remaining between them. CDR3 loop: CSVEDRGTGELFF. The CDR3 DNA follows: TGCAGCGTTGAAGACAGGGGCACCGGGGAGCTGTTTTTT.

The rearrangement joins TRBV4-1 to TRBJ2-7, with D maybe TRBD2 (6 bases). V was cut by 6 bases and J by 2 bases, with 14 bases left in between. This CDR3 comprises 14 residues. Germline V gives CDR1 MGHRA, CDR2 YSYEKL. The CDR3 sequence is CASSLLRGTYEQYF. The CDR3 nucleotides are TGCGCCAGCAGTCTTTTACGGGGGACCTACGAGCAGTACTTC.

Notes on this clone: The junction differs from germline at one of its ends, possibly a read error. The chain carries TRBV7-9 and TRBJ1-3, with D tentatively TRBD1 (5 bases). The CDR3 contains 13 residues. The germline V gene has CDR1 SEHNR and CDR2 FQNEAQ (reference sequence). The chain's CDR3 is CASSLNQSGKQNF. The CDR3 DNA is TGTGCCAGCAGCCTAAACCAGTCAGGGAAGCAAAATTTT.

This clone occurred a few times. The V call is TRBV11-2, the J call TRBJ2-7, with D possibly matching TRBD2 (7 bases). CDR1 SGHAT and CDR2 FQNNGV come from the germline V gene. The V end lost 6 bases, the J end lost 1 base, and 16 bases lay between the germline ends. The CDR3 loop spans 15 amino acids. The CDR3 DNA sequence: TGTGCCAGCAGTTGGGGGGGCGGCGATTCCTACGAGCAGTACTTC. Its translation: CASSWGGGDSYEQYF.

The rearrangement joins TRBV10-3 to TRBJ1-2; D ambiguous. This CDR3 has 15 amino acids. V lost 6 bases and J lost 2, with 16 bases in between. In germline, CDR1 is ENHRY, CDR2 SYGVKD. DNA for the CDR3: TGTGCCATCAGCCACACTCCCGACACGAACTATGGCTACACCTTC. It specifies CAISHTPDTNYGYTF.

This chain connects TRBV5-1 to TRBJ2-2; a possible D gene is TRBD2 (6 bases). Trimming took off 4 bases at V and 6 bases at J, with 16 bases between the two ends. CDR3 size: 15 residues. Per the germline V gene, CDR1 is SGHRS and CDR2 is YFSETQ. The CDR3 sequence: CASSQIREIPGELFF. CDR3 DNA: TGCGCCAGCAGCCAGATCCGGGAGATCCCCGGGGAGCTGTTTTTT.